This TCR beta chain was obtained from a study of blood T cell repertoires in COVID-19. Study-wide context: Samples representing acute and convalescent COVID-19 were sourced from the United States, Italy and Spain. PBMCs, B-cell-depleted T cells, or T cells were the source of the cDNA or gDNA that made up the material.

This clone appeared many times. Per the original data handling: Estimation of nucleated cell counts was performed using reference gene primer amplification. Method: immunoSEQ multiplex PCR; TCRdb's copy keeps in-frame clones and lacks some. That table furnishes V, J and clone size, whereas the DNA furnished D and trimming. The sample includes about 140,000 clones, roughly 80% of them seen just once. V lost 2 bases and J lost 0, with 7 bases in between. The germline V gene encodes CDR1 SGHTA and CDR2 FQGNSA. The CDR3 sequence is 14 residues long. Sequenced material: peripheral blood. V gene TRBV7-2 combines with J gene TRBJ1-2, with a tentative D call TRBD1 (5 bases). The source is a man between 65 and 80 years old who had recovered from COVID-19. The CDR3 here is CASSLLGPNYGYTF. CDR3 nucleotides: TGTGCCAGCAGCTTACTGGGGCCTAACTATGGCTACACCTTC.